This T cell receptor beta chain stems from a study of graft-versus-host responses after intestinal transplantation. General study results and limits: GvH clones occurred in recipient marrow; some first appeared in ileum or blood.

Sequencing used immunoSEQ multiplex PCR; TCRdb keeps in-frame clones, though not all of them. The table shows roughly 96,000 clones, with around nine tenths occurring only once. The CDR3 spans 15 residues. CDR1 MGHDK and CDR2 SYGVNS come from the germline V gene. V lost 2 bases and J lost 2, with 12 bases in between. Details on this clone: The antigen is not known.

This material consisted of unstimulated CD8+ T cells sorted from spleen or lymph node cells, taken before intestinal transplant. The TCR was taken from a human donor who received an intestinal transplant. V is TRBV25-1 and J is TRBJ1-1, with D hard to call. CDR3 sequence reads: CASSEGPQTNTEAFF. In nucleotides, the CDR3 is TGTGCCAGCAGTGAAGGGCCCCAAACCAACACTGAAGCTTTCTTT. Looking up the rest from reference TRBV25-1 and TRBJ1-1 gives the full variable domain: EADIYQTPRYLVIGTGKKITLECSQTMGHDKMYWYQQDPGMELHLIHYSYGVNSTEKGDLSSESTVSRIRTEHFPLTLESARPSHTSQYLCASSEGPQTNTEAFFGQGTRLTVV.